Below are 14 T cell receptor beta chains sequenced from a single sample in a study of beta chain features in type 1 diabetes. Study-level points and caveats: Shortening of TCRB CDR3s, moderate but significant, appeared in all four CD4+ subsets of Type 1 diabetes patients.

Expressed TCRB transcripts were sequenced because the entire RNA isolate underwent reverse transcription. The data were produced by immunoSEQ multiplex PCR, yet TCRdb's version contains in-frame clones alone and is incomplete. The sample lists around 600,000 clones, around 12% occurring once. For these TCRs, the target antigens are not known. The specimen was naive CD4+ T cells from blood. These receptors came from a man under 40 with type 1 diabetes.

The chain has TRBV11-2 and TRBJ2-2; a weak D match, TRBD1 (5 bases). The germline gives CDR1 SGHAT, CDR2 FQNNGV. This CDR3 comprises 15 residues. V was clipped by 1 base and J by 9 bases, with 15 bases between them. CDR3 in DNA: TGTGCCAGCAGCTTAGGACAGCTAACACCGCGGGAGCTGTTTTTT. This gives the protein CASSLGQLTPRELFF. Full variable domain (remainder filled in from reference TRBV11-2 and TRBJ2-2): EAGVAQSPRYKIIEKRQSVAFWCNPISGHATLYWYQQILGQGPKLLIQFQNNGVVDDSQLPKDRFSAERLKGVDSTLKIQPAKLEDSAVYLCASSLGQLTPRELFFGEGSRLTVL.

This rearrangement joins TRBV7-9 to TRBJ2-2, with a weak D call TRBD2 (5 bases). V lost 3 bases to trimming and J lost 3 bases, with 8 bases between them. The germline CDR1 and CDR2 sequences are SEHNR and FQNEAQ (reference sequence). The CDR3 length is 14 residues. CDR3 region: CASSFTRDTGELFF. The CDR3 DNA reads TGTGCCAGCAGCTTTACTAGGGACACCGGGGAGCTGTTTTTT. Combining the CDR3 with reference TRBV7-9 and TRBJ2-2 gives the whole variable domain DTGVSQNPRHKITKRGQNVTFRCDPISEHNRLYWYRQTLGQGPEFLTYFQNEAQLEKSRLLSDRFSAERPKGSFSTLEIQRTEQGDSAMYLCASSFTRDTGELFFGEGSRLTVL.

The J gene is TRBJ2-3, the V gene TRBV5-4; D gene unclear. Germline lookup yields CDR1 SGHNT and CDR2 YYREEE (reference sequence). The CDR3 is 12 amino acids. Trimming removed 4 bases from V and 6 bases from J, with 9 bases in between. CDR3 DNA: TGTGCCAGCAGCCGAGTGGGGGATACGCAGTATTTT. This translates into CASSRVGDTQYF.

The J gene is TRBJ1-5, the V gene TRBV23-1; no definite D call. TRBV23-1 has ORF status, its function being uncertain. The CDR3 has 16 amino acids. The V end lost 6 bases, the J end lost 3 bases, and 18 bases lay between the germline ends. The CDR3, as DNA: TGCGCCAGCAGAGGACGTCAGGTCGACCTCAATCAGCCCCAGCATTTT. Its translation is CASRGRQVDLNQPQHF.

This clone was counted at least ten times. The rearrangement uses TRBV7-9 and TRBJ2-6; a possible D gene is TRBD1 (6 bases). The V and J ends lost 8 bases and 2 bases respectively, with 19 bases between them. The CDR3 covers 17 residues. Looked up from germline, CDR1 is SEHNR and CDR2 is FQNEAQ (reference sequence). CDR3 protein: CASPSTTGLAGANVLTF. CDR3 nucleotides: TGTGCCAGCCCTTCGACGACAGGTCTGGCTGGGGCCAACGTCCTGACTTTC.

In its sample, this clone was seen a few times. The chain joins TRBV7-2 to TRBJ2-6, with unresolved D. The germline gives CDR1 SGHTA, CDR2 FQGNSA. CDR3 length: 15 amino acids. With 5 bases removed from V and 0 bases from J, the gap between germline ends came to 8 bases. CDR3 DNA sequence: TGTGCCAGCAGCGCCGACATCTCTGGGGCCAACGTCCTGACTTTC. The encoded protein is CASSADISGANVLTF. Drawing the rest from reference TRBV7-2 and TRBJ2-6, the complete variable domain is GAGVSQSPSNKVTEKGKDVELRCDPISGHTALYWYRQSLGQGLEFLIYFQGNSAPDKSGLPSDRFSAERTGGSVSTLTIQRTQQEDSAVYLCASSADISGANVLTFGAGSRLTVL.

In nucleotides, the CDR3 is TGTGCCAGCAGCGCTGAGCGCACCACAGATACGCAGTATTTT. It is translated as CASSAERTTDTQYF. The chain couples TRBV7-9 to TRBJ2-3; D is unresolved. V was pared by 5 bases and J by 2 bases, with 11 bases between. CDR3 size: 14 residues. Germline-derived CDR1 and CDR2 are SEHNR and FQNEAQ (reference sequence). Using reference TRBV7-9 and TRBJ2-3 for the parts outside the CDR3, the full variable domain is DTGVSQNPRHKITKRGQNVTFRCDPISEHNRLYWYRQTLGQGPEFLTYFQNEAQLEKSRLLSDRFSAERPKGSFSTLEIQRTEQGDSAMYLCASSAERTTDTQYFGPGTRLTVL.

This rearrangement joins TRBV7-2 to TRBJ1-1; D is ambiguous. Germline lookup yields CDR1 SGHTA and CDR2 FQGNSA. The V end was cut by 5 bases, the J end by 4 bases, with 14 bases between. The CDR3 consists of 14 residues. As DNA, the CDR3 is TGTGCCAGCAGCCCAGACGGTGTCTTCACTGAAGCTTTCTTT. Translated: CASSPDGVFTEAFF.

This clone has just a few counts. The V call is TRBV7-3, the J call TRBJ1-1, with D unclear. The CDR3 is made up of 14 amino acids. Trimming took off 1 base at V and 8 bases at J, with 14 bases between the two ends. Germline-derived CDR1 and CDR2 are SGHTA and FQGTGA. This CDR3 reads CASSLREDGQEAFF. The DNA of the CDR3 is TGTGCCAGCAGCTTAAGAGAGGACGGCCAAGAAGCTTTCTTT.

This clone was seen more than once but under ten times. V usage is TRBV7-2 and J usage is TRBJ1-1; D remains ambiguous. This CDR3 region has 15 residues. CDR1 is SGHTA and CDR2 is FQGNSA in the germline V gene. The V and J ends lost 7 bases and 1 base respectively, with 16 bases between them. CDR3 residues: CASTTPRWRNTEAFF. The CDR3 nucleotides are TGTGCCAGCACCACCCCTAGGTGGAGGAACACTGAAGCTTTCTTT.

The rearrangement links TRBV7-2 to TRBJ1-5; 7 nucleotides align to TRBD1. Trimming took 4 bases from V and 7 from J; bases not matched to a gene: 10. Germline V gene lookup returns CDR1 SGHTA and CDR2 FQGNSA. This CDR3 region has 15 residues. For the CDR3, the DNA is TGTGCCAGCAGCTCTCAACAGGGGATAGAACAGCCCCAGCATTTT. It is translated as CASSSQQGIEQPQHF.

The chain joins TRBV21-1 to TRBJ2-7. TRBV21-1 is a listed pseudogene. The CDR3 sequence is 16 residues long. The CDR3 sequence: CASSKALKAPCYEQYF. The CDR3 DNA reads as TGTGCCAGCAGCAAAGCGCTAAAGGCCCCCTGCTACGAGCAGTACTTC.

This clone showed up just a few times. J is TRBJ2-7 and V is TRBV7-2, with unresolved D. Germline lookup yields CDR1 SGHTA and CDR2 FQGNSA. Trimming left V 5 bases short and J 6 bases short, with 14 bases between. This CDR3 contains 13 residues. The CDR3 loop reads CASSPDRTTEQYF. CDR3 sequence (DNA): TGTGCCAGCAGCCCGGACCGGACCACCGAGCAGTACTTC.

The sample holds a few counts of this clone. The CDR3 region is CSVEEGGGETQYF. CDR3 nucleotides: TGCAGCGTTGAAGAAGGGGGGGGAGAGACCCAGTACTTC. This chain joins TRBV29-1 and TRBJ2-5, with D perhaps matching TRBD2 (7 bases). Germline values: CDR1 SQVTM, CDR2 ANQGSEA. V gave up 0 bases and J gave up 4 bases, with 9 bases separating them. The CDR3 sequence is 13 residues long.